The present TCR beta chain was sequenced within a study of OX40 agonist ivuxolimab in advanced cancers. Points from the study as a whole: Low normalized T-cell clonal expansion was also seen in some nonresponders.

Clones were sequenced by immunoSEQ multiplex PCR, and TCRdb holds only the in-frame ones, with some missing. The sample lists approximately 130,000 clones; 93% were seen once. Trimming shortened V by 6 bases and J by 9 bases, and 15 bases separated the two germline ends. Per the germline V gene, CDR1 is MNHEY and CDR2 is SMNVEV (reference sequence). This CDR3 region has 12 residues. On this clone: No antigen is known for it.

The sample was CD4+ or CD8+ T cells sorted from blood, taken in a trial of the OX40 agonist ivuxolimab. This clonotype was obtained from an adult with an advanced solid tumor such as melanoma, head and neck, liver or kidney cancer. V usage is TRBV27 and J usage is TRBJ2-7; D gene ambiguous. Here the CDR3 DNA reads TGTGCCAGCAGAACCACCGACCGCGTGCAGTACTTC. Translated: CASRTTDRVQYF.